This note documents a single T cell receptor (beta chain) sequence. The antigen is not known. These data come from a study of CD8 T cell repertoires and HIV-1 epitope variants. At the level of the study: Separate wells received one of Twenty-five Gag or Nef variant peptides. Epitopes were three Gag families plus Nef HW9 and YT9.

Clones were sequenced by immunoSEQ multiplex PCR, and TCRdb holds only the in-frame ones, with some missing. This table holds thousands of clones, 65% found once. In germline, CDR1 is GTSNPN, CDR2 SVGIG (reference sequence). The trim removed 1 base at V and 9 bases at J, leaving 15 bases unmatched. This CDR3 comprises 16 residues. Whole-study findings and limits: Roughly nine antigen-specific TCR beta clonotypes were found; roughly 6 seemed cross-reactive to variants.

Sequenced material: cultured CD8+ T cells derived from PBMCs. The chain combines TRBV30 with TRBJ2-1; 7 bases fit TRBD1. The clonotype originates from a male donor with HIV. In DNA, the CDR3 is TGTGCCTGGAGTGGGGACAGCCAAGTTGTAGACAGTGAGCAGTTCTTC. Protein: CAWSGDSQVVDSEQFF.